These T cell receptor beta chains were read from a single sample in a study of response to subunit inactivated influenza vaccine. Via MiXCR, TCRdb re-called the RT-PCR reads, giving one row per CDR3 protein. The sample comprises 450,000 to 600,000 distinct CDR3 sequences, around 7.7% of which are singletons, and approximately 14% rests with the top ten. Sequenced material: PBMCs from blood, taken about 23 months after vaccination. The source of these receptors is a man between 50 and 75 years old who received an inactivated influenza vaccine. Both conserved end residues are part of each CDR3. A D gene is named only where the DNA matches it firmly. Size is stated for part of the rows, as once, few or many counts, or as a class when the clone is expanded.

abundance	j_gene	d_gene	v_gene	CDR3nt	CDR3aa
few	TRBJ1-2	.	TRBV5-6	TGTGCCAGCAGCGTCGGCCTTTATGGCTACACCTTC	CASSVGLYGYTF
many	TRBJ1-5	.	TRBV10-3	TGTGCCATCAGTGACATGGGGGCGGGGAGCAATCAGCCCCAGCATTTT	CAISDMGAGSNQPQHF
.	TRBJ1-2	.	TRBV4-3	TGCGCCAGCAGCCAAGTTTCCGGAAACTATGGCTACACCTTC	CASSQVSGNYGYTF
many	TRBJ1-1	TRBD1	TRBV29-1	TGCAGCGTTGACGGCAGGGGGATGAACACTGAAGCTTTCTTT	CSVDGRGMNTEAFF
few	TRBJ2-5	TRBD2	TRBV28	TGTGCCAGCAGTACGAAACTTCCGGGACTAGCGGGAGTATGGGAGACCCAGTACTTC	CASSTKLPGLAGVWETQYF
.	TRBJ2-2	.	TRBV5-1	TGCGCCAGCAGCTCCTGGACAGAGACCGGGGAGCTGTTTTTT	CASSSWTETGELFF
.	TRBJ2-3	.	TRBV11-3	TGTGCCAGCAGCTTAGTGGCCAGGGGTACGCAGTATTTT	CASSLVARGTQYF
.	TRBJ2-7	.	TRBV20-1	TGCAGTGCTGGCCCGGTAGGGGGGGCCTCGTCCTACGAGCAGTACTTC	CSAGPVGGASSYEQYF
many	TRBJ2-6	.	TRBV11-2	TGTGCCAGCAGCTTAGGACGGTCCGGGGCCAACGTCCTGACTTTC	CASSLGRSGANVLTF
few	TRBJ2-7	.	TRBV29-1	TGCAGCGTTACCCCCGACAGAAACGAGCAGTACTTC	CSVTPDRNEQYF
many	TRBJ1-1	.	TRBV20-1	TGCAGTGCTAGAGATCTCCTGGGCCCTTTGAACACTGAAGCTTTCTTT	CSARDLLGPLNTEAFF
.	TRBJ1-1	TRBD1	TRBV5-1	TGCGCCAGCAGCCCGACAGGGCGGCGCACTGAAGCTTTCTTT	CASSPTGRRTEAFF
few	TRBJ1-5	TRBD1	TRBV7-8	TGTGCCAGCAGCTCCGCCCAACCTGTAGGCAGGGGGAATCAGCCCCAGCATTTT	CASSSAQPVGRGNQPQHF
many	TRBJ1-5	.	TRBV20-1	TGCAGTGCTAGTCTAGGGGCCGAAGGGCCCCAGCATTTT	CSASLGAEGPQHF
few	TRBJ2-1	TRBD1	TRBV29-1	TGCAGCGTGGACCCGGGACAGGGTCTTCGGTTCTTC	CSVDPGQGLRFF
many	TRBJ1-1	.	TRBV5-1	TGCGCCAGCAGCTCTTATTTCCAAACCGGGGCTAAGAACACTGAAGCTTTCTTT	CASSSYFQTGAKNTEAFF
.	TRBJ2-1	.	TRBV20-1	TGCAGTGCTAGAGGTCCCAGAAAGCAGTTCTTC	CSARGPRKQFF
few	TRBJ2-3	TRBD2	TRBV7-2	TGTGCCAGCAGCCCCCAGAGCGGGGGGCTCACAGATACGCAGTATTTT	CASSPQSGGLTDTQYF
few	TRBJ1-6	TRBD1	TRBV7-8	TGTGCCAGTTCCGGACAGGGTCCCCTCCACTTT	CASSGQGPLHF
.	TRBJ2-5	TRBD1	TRBV20-1	TGCAGTGCTAGGTCGGGACAGGGAGGTGAGACCCAGTACTTC	CSARSGQGGETQYF
few	TRBJ2-7	TRBD2	TRBV5-1	TGCGCCAGCAGAAAAACTAGCGGGAGGAAGTACGAGCAGTACTTC	CASRKTSGRKYEQYF
.	TRBJ2-7	.	TRBV20-1	TGCAGTGCTAGGAGGGACTACGAGCAGTACTTC	CSARRDYEQYF
few	TRBJ1-6	TRBD1	TRBV10-3	TGTGCCATCAAGGGGGACAGTAATTCACCCCTCCACTTT	CAIKGDSNSPLHF
few	TRBJ2-5	.	TRBV9	TGTGCCAGCAGCCAGGGGGGGAGAGTCCAGTACTTC	CASSQGGRVQYF
.	TRBJ2-7	TRBD1	TRBV9	TGTGCCAGCAGCGTAGGTGAGGGGGCGCGTTTCGACGAGCAGTACTTC	CASSVGEGARFDEQYF
few	TRBJ2-3	TRBD1	TRBV7-9	TGTGCCAGCAACAGGGGGAAATTAGATACGCAGTATTTT	CASNRGKLDTQYF
few	TRBJ2-3	.	TRBV27	TGTGCCAGCAGTTTAGGTGGAGGGCCCAGCACAGATACGCAGTATTTT	CASSLGGGPSTDTQYF
many	TRBJ1-1	TRBD1	TRBV3-1	TGTGCCAGCCGACCGGGACAGGGATCGGCTGAAGCTTTCTTT	CASRPGQGSAEAFF
few	TRBJ2-7	.	TRBV9	TGTGCCAGCAGCGTAGGAGGAGGGTACGACGAGCAGTACTTC	CASSVGGGYDEQYF
few	TRBJ2-6	TRBD1	TRBV11-1	TGTGCCAGCAGCCCAACCGGACAGGGACGCTCTGGGGCCAACGTCCTGACTTTC	CASSPTGQGRSGANVLTF
few	TRBJ1-1	.	TRBV30	TGTGCCTGGAGTGCAACTATACAGCTGATTAGGGCTTTCTTT	CAWSATIQLIRAFF
.	TRBJ2-1	TRBD2	TRBV5-1	TGCGCCAGCAGCTTGGCCGCCAGCGGGGGTAATGAGCAGTTCTTC	CASSLAASGGNEQFF
.	TRBJ2-1	TRBD1	TRBV5-1	TGCGCCAGCAGCAGGACAGGTTCTCTCAACTCCTACAATGAGCAGTTCTTC	CASSRTGSLNSYNEQFF
.	TRBJ1-2	.	TRBV28	TGTGCCAGCAGGATCGGGGCGGCTGGCTACACCTTC	CASRIGAAGYTF
many	TRBJ2-7	.	TRBV7-9	TGTGCCAGCAGTTCCATACTAGCTTCCAGCTCCTACGAGCAGTACTTC	CASSSILASSSYEQYF
few	TRBJ1-2	.	TRBV20-1	TGCAGTGCTAAAGTGGGGCAGGGGTTACACGGCTACACCTTC	CSAKVGQGLHGYTF
few	TRBJ1-1	.	TRBV14	TGTGCCAGCAGCCGACAGACTCTGGGCACTGAAGCTTTCTTT	CASSRQTLGTEAFF
few	TRBJ2-7	TRBD2	TRBV20-1	TGCAGTGCTAGCGCCGCCCTAGCGGGTTCCTACGAGCAGTACTTC	CSASAALAGSYEQYF
.	TRBJ2-3	.	TRBV7-2	TGTGCCAGCAGCTTAGGGGTAGGGGCCAATACGCAGTATTTT	CASSLGVGANTQYF
few	TRBJ2-1	TRBD2	TRBV20-1	TGCAGTCAAGCGGGAGGAATCAATGAGCAGTTCTTC	CSQAGGINEQFF
.	TRBJ1-1	.	TRBV20-1	TGCAGTGCTAGTACCAAGTACCTTGAAGCTTTCTTT	CSASTKYLEAFF
few	TRBJ2-7	TRBD1	TRBV7-8	TGTGCCAGCAGCTTAGGGACAGGGGGCATTTACGAGCAGTACTTC	CASSLGTGGIYEQYF
many	TRBJ2-3	.	TRBV5-1	TGCGCCAGCAGCCCGGACATGGATACGCAGTATTTT	CASSPDMDTQYF
many	TRBJ1-3	.	TRBV12-3/TRBV12-4	TGTGCCAGCGGCCGGAGGAGCTCTGGAAACACCATATATTTT	CASGRRSSGNTIYF
many	TRBJ2-1	.	TRBV7-2	TGTGCCAGCAGCGTCAATAGCGGCCCTTACAATGAGCAGTTCTTC	CASSVNSGPYNEQFF
many	TRBJ1-1	.	TRBV20-1	TGCAGTGCTGCCCGAACGTCGGGGGCTGGGGCTTTCTTT	CSAARTSGAGAFF
few	TRBJ1-2	.	TRBV29-1	TGCAGCGTTGATCGACCAATTAACTATGGCTACACCTTC	CSVDRPINYGYTF